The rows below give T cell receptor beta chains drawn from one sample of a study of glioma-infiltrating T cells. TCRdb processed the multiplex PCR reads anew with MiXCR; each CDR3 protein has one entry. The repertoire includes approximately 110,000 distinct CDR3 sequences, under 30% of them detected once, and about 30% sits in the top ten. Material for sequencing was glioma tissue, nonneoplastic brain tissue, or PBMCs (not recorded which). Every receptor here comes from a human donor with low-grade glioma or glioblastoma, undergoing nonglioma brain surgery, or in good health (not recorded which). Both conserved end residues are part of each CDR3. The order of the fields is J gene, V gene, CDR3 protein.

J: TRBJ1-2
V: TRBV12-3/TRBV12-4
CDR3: CASRLGVDYGYTF

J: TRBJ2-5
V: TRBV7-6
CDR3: CASSRDRYQETKYF

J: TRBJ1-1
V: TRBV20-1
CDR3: CSAVVRAGTEAFF

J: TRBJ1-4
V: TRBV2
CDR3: CASSDRQGNEKLFF

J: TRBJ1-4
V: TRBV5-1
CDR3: CASSQGQFRPENLFF

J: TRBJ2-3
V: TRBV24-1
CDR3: CATSLSGGGDTQYF

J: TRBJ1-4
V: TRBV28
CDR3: CAIPGSPTNEKLFF

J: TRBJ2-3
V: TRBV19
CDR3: CASRTLDTDTQYF

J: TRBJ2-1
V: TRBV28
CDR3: CASRGTSGNSYNEQFF

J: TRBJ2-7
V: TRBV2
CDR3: CASSTPGQPREQYF

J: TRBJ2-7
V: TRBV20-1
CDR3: CSVSGSSYNEQYF

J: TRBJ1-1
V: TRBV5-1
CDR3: CASSLRGDTEAFF

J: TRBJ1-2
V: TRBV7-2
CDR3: CASSPTFNYGYTF

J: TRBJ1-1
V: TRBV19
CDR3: CASSPEGPLGTEAFF

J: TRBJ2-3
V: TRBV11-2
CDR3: CASSPLRLAGGPDTQYF

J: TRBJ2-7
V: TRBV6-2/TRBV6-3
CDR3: CASSSLEWGGAYEKYF

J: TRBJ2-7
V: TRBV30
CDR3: CAWTPSGKAYEQYF

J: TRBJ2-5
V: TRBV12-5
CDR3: CASTRGGVQETQYF

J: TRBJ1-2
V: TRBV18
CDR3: CASSAQQGHENYGYTF

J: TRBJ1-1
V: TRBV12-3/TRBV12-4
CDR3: CASTLGGEAFF